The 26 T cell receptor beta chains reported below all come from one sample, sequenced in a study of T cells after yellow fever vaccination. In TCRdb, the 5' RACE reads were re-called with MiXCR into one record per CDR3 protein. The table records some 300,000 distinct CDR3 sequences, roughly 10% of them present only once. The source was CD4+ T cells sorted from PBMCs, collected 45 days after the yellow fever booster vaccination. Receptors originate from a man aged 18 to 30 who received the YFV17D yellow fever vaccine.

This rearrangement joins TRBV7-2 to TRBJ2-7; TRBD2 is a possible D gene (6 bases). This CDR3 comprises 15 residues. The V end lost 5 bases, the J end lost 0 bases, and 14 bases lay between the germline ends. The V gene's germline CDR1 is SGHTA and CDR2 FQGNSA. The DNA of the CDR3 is TGTGCCAGCAGCCCGTGGGAGGACCGCTCCTACGAGCAGTACTTC. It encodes CASSPWEDRSYEQYF.

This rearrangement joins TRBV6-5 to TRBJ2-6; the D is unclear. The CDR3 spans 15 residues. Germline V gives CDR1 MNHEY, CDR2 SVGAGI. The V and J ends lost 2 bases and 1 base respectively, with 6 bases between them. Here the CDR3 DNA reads TGTGCCAGCAGTTACCAGGAATCTGGGGCCAACGTCCTGACTTTC. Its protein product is CASSYQESGANVLTF.

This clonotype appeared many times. The CDR3, as DNA: TGTGCCAGCAGAACCATAGGACGGTACTCCTACGAGCAGTACTTC. It specifies CASRTIGRYSYEQYF. The chain carries TRBV6-5 and TRBJ2-7; no clear D. The V gene's germline CDR1 is MNHEY and CDR2 SVGAGI. The ends were cut back, 6 bases at V and 0 bases at J, with 15 bases in the middle. CDR3 length: 15 amino acids.

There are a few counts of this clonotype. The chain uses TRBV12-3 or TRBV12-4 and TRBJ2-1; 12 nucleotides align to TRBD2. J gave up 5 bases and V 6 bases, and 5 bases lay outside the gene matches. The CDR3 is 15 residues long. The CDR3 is CASRLGLAGNNEQFF. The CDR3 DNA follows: TGTGCCAGCAGACTAGGACTAGCGGGGAACAATGAGCAGTTCTTC.

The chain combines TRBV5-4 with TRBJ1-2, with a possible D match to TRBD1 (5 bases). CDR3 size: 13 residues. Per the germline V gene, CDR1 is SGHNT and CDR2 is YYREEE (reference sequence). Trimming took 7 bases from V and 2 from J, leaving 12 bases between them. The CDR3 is CASGAGVNYGYTF. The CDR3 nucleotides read TGTGCCAGCGGGGCGGGGGTCAACTATGGCTACACCTTC.

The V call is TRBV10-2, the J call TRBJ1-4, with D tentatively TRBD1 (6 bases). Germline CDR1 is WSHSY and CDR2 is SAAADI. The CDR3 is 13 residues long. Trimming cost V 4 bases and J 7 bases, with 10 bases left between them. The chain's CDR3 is CASSVTGREKLFF. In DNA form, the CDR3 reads TGCGCCAGCAGTGTTACAGGGCGTGAAAAACTGTTTTTT.

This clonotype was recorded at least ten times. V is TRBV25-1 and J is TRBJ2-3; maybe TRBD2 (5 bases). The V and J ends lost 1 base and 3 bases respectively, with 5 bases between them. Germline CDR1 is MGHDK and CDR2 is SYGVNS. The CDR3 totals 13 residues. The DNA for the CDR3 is TGTGCCAGCAGTGAATCGGGGACAGATACGCAGTATTTT. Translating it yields CASSESGTDTQYF.

The CDR3 is CASSVGLAGVPEQFF. The CDR3 bases are TGTGCCAGCAGCGTTGGACTAGCGGGGGTGCCTGAGCAGTTCTTC. The chain joins TRBV7-2 to TRBJ2-1, with 13 bases identical to TRBD2. This CDR3 is built from 15 residues. The germline V gene has CDR1 SGHTA and CDR2 FQGNSA. Trimming at V came to 5 bases and at J to 9 bases, leaving 7 bases not matched to a gene. Drawing the rest from reference TRBV7-2 and TRBJ2-1, the complete variable domain is GAGVSQSPSNKVTEKGKDVELRCDPISGHTALYWYRQSLGQGLEFLIYFQGNSAPDKSGLPSDRFSAERTGGSVSTLTIQRTQQEDSAVYLCASSVGLAGVPEQFFGPGTRLTVL.

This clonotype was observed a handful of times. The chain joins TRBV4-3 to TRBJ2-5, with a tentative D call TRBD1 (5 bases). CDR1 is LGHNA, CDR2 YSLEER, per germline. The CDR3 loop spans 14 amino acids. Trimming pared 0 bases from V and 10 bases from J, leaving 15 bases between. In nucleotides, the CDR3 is TGCGCCAGCAGCCAAGATATCCAGGGCAGGTTCCAGTACTTC. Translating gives CASSQDIQGRFQYF.

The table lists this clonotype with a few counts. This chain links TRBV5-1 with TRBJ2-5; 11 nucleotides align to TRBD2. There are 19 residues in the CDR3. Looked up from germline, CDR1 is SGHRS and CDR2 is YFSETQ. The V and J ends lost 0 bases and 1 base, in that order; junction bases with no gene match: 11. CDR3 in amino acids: CASSLVGLAGGRLQETQYF. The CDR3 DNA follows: TGCGCCAGCAGCTTGGTGGGCCTAGCGGGGGGCCGTCTCCAAGAGACCCAGTACTTC.

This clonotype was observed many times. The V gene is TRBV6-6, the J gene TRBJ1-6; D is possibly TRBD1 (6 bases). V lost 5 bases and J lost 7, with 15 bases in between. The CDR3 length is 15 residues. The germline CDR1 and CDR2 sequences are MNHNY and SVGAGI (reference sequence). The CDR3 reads CASSPTDRRNSPLHF. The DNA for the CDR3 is TGTGCCAGCAGTCCAACCGACAGGAGGAATTCACCCCTCCACTTT.

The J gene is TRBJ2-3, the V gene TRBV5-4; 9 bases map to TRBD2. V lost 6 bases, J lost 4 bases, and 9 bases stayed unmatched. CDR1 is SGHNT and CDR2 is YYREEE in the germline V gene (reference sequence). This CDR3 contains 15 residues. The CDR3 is CASNPGAGGADTQYF. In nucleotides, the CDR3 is TGTGCCAGCAACCCAGGAGCGGGGGGTGCAGATACGCAGTATTTT. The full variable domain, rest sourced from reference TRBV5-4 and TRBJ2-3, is ETGVTQSPTHLIKTRGQQVTLRCSSQSGHNTVSWYQQALGQGPQFIFQYYREEENGRGNFPPRFSGLQFPNYSSELNVNALELDDSALYLCASNPGAGGADTQYFGPGTRLTVL.

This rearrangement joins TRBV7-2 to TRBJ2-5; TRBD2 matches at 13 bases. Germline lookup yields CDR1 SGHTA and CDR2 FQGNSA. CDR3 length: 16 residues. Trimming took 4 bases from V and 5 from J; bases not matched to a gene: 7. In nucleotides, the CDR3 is TGTGCCAGCAGCTGGGGACTAGCGGGGTCCTCGGAGACCCAGTACTTC. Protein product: CASSWGLAGSSETQYF.

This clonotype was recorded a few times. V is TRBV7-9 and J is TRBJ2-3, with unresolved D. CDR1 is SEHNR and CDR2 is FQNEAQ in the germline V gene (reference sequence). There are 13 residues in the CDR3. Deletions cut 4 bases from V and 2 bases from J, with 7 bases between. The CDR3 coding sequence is TGTGCCAGCAGCTCGAGCTTCACAGATACGCAGTATTTT. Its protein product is CASSSSFTDTQYF.

The CDR3 nucleotides read TGTGCCAGCAGTTACACAAATCCCGGGACAGGGTACGAGCAGTTCTTC. Translation gives CASSYTNPGTGYEQFF. The chain has TRBV6-5 and TRBJ2-1, with 9 positions matching TRBD1. Germline V gene data show CDR1 as MNHEY and CDR2 as SVGAGI. The CDR3 loop spans 16 amino acids. Trimming removed 2 bases from V and 10 bases from J; junction bases left unmatched: 12.

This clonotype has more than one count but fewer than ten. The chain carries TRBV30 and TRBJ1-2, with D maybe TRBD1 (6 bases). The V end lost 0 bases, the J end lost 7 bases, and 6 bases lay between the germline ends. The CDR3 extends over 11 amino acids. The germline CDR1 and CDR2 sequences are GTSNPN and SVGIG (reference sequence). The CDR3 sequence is CAWSVQGGYTF. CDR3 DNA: TGTGCCTGGAGTGTACAGGGTGGCTACACCTTC.

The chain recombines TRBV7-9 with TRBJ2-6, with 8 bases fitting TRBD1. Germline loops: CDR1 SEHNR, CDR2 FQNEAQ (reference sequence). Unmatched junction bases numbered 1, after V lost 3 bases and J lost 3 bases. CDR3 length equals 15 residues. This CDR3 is CASSLDRVGANVLTF. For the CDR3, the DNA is TGTGCCAGCAGCTTGGACAGGGTTGGGGCCAACGTCCTGACTTTC.

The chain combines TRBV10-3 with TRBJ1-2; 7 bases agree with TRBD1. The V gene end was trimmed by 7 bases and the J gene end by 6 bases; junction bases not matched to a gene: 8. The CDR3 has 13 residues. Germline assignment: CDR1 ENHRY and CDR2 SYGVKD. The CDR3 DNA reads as TGTGCCATCAAAGGACAGGAAGGAGATGGCTACACCTTC. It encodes CAIKGQEGDGYTF.

CDR3 sequence reads: CASSYKRAGANVLTF. In nucleotides, the CDR3 is TGTGCCAGCAGTTACAAGAGGGCTGGGGCCAACGTCCTGACTTTC. The rearrangement links TRBV6-6 to TRBJ2-6, with D perhaps TRBD2 (5 bases). Germline loops: CDR1 MNHNY, CDR2 SVGAGI (reference sequence). The CDR3 runs 15 residues. Deletions cut 2 bases from V and 2 bases from J, with 7 bases between.

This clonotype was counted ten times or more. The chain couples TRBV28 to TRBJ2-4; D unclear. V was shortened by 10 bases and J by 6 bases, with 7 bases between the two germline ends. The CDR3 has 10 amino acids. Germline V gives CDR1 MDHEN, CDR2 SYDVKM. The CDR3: CATQRNIQYF. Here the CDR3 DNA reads TGTGCCACCCAGCGAAACATTCAGTACTTC. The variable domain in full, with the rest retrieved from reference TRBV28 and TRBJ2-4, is DVKVTQSSRYLVKRTGEKVFLECVQDMDHENMFWYRQDPGLGLRLIYFSYDVKMKEKGDIPEGYSVSREKKERFSLILESASTNQTSMYLCATQRNIQYFGAGTRLSVL.

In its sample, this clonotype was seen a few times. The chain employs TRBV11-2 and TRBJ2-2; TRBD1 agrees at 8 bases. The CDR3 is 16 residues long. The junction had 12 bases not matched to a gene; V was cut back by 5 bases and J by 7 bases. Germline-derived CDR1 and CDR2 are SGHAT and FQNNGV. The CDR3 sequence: CASSPLDRGSHGELFF. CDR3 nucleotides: TGTGCCAGCAGCCCCCTCGACAGGGGATCCCACGGGGAGCTGTTTTTT. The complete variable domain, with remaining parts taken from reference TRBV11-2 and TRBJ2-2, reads EAGVAQSPRYKIIEKRQSVAFWCNPISGHATLYWYQQILGQGPKLLIQFQNNGVVDDSQLPKDRFSAERLKGVDSTLKIQPAKLEDSAVYLCASSPLDRGSHGELFFGEGSRLTVL.

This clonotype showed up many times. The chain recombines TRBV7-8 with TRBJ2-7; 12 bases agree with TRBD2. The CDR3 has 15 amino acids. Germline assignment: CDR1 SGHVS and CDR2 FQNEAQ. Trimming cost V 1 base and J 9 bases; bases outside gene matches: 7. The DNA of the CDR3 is TGTGCCAGCAGCTTAGAACTAGCGGGGGGAAGCGGGCAGTACGTC. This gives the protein CASSLELAGGSGQYV.

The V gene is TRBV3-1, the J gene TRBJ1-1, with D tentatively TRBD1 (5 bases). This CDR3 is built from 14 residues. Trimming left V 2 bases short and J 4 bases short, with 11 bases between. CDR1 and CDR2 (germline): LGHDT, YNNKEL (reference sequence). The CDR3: CASSQPGTGTEAFF. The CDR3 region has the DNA TGTGCCAGCAGCCAACCGGGCACAGGCACTGAAGCTTTCTTT.

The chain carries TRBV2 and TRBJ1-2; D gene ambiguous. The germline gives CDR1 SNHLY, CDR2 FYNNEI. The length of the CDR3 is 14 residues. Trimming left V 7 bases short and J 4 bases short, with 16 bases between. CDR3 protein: CASIFDRRAYGYTF. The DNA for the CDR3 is TGTGCCAGCATCTTCGATCGACGGGCCTATGGCTACACCTTC.

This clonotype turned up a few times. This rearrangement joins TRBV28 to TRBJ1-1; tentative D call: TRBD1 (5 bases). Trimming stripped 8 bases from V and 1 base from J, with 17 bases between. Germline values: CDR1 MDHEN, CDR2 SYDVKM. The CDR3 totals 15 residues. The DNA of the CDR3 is TGTGCCAGCGCCCGGGGCGATCTCGGGAACACTGAAGCTTTCTTT. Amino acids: CASARGDLGNTEAFF.

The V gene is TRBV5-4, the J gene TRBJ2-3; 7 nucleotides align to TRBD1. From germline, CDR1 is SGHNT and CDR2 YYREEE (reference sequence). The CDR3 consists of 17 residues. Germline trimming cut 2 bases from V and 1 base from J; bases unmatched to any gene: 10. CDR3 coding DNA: TGTGCCAGCAGCTTCGCCCAGGGGGAGTGGGGCACAGATACGCAGTATTTT. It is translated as CASSFAQGEWGTDTQYF.